The TCR beta chain under discussion was sequenced for a study of early T cells in non-severe SARS-CoV-2 infection. This clonotype was seen a few times. From the 5' RACE reads, TCRdb called clonotypes with MiXCR, one entry per CDR3 protein. The repertoire has some 32,000 distinct CDR3 sequences, around 7% of them found once; the top ten carry 30% to 45%. V lost 6 bases and J lost 5; bases outside the gene matches: 4. The CDR3 is 14 amino acids. The sample taken for sequencing was whole blood. V and J are TRBV12-3 or TRBV12-4 and TRBJ2-2, with 9 positions matching TRBD1. The receptor was isolated from an adult who was a healthcare worker with PCR-confirmed SARS-CoV-2 infection or an uninfected control (not recorded which). This CDR3 reads CASRGQGWTGELFF. CDR3 in DNA: TGTGCCAGCAGGGGACAGGGTTGGACCGGGGAGCTGTTTTTT.